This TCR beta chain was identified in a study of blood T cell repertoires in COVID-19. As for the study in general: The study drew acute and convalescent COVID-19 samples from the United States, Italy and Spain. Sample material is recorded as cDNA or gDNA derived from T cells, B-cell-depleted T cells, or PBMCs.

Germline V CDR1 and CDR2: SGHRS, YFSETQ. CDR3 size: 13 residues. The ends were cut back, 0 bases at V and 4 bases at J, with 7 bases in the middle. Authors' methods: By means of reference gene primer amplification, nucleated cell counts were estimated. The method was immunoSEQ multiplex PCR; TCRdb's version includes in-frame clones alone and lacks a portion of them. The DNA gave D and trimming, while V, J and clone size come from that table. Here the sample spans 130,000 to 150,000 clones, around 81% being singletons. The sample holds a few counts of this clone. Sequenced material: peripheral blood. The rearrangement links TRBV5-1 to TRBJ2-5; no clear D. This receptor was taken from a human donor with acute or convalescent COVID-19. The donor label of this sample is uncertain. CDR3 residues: CASSLAYRETQYF. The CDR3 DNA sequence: TGCGCCAGCAGCTTGGCCTACCGAGAGACCCAGTACTTC.